Given below is one TCR beta chain in context. Its antigen is as yet unknown. V shed 0 bases and J shed 3 bases, with 9 bases lying between them. The V gene's germline CDR1 is SGHRS and CDR2 YFSETQ. The CDR3 runs to 14 residues. This sample was included in a study of siplizumab effects on memory and regulatory T cells. General observations from the study: Confirmation that proliferating Tregs from siplizumab cultures had suppressive function was not obtained. Only a minority of proliferating CD4+ or CD8+ clones had an assignable naive or memory phenotype, with roughly 80-97% lacking one. Of the alloreactive clones, only a minor fraction mapped to unstimulated subsets.

Libraries were prepared by immunoSEQ multiplex PCR; TCRdb keeps only in-frame clonotypes and omits some of them. Of approximately 100,000 clones in the sample, roughly 94% were seen once. The sample comprised Tregs sorted from blood. This receptor was obtained from a human donor in good health. This rearrangement joins TRBV5-1 to TRBJ1-2; D gene unclear. The CDR3 is CASSLADGDYGYTF. CDR3 DNA sequence: TGCGCCAGCAGCTTGGCCGACGGAGACTATGGCTACACCTTC. The whole variable domain, remainder taken from reference TRBV5-1 and TRBJ1-2, is KAGVTQTPRYLIKTRGQQVTLSCSPISGHRSVSWYQQTPGQGLQFLFEYFSETQRNKGNFPGRFSGRQFSNSRSEMNVSTLELGDSALYLCASSLADGDYGYTFGSGTRLTVV.